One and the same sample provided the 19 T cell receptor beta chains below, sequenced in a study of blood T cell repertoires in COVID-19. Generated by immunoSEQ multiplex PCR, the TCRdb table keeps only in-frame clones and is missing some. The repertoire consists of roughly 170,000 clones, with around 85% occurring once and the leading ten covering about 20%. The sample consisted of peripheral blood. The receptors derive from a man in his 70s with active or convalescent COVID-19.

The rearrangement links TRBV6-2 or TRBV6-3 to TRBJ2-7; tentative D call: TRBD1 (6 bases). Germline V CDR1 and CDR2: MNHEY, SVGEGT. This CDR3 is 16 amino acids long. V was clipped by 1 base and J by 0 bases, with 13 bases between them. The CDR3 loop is CASSYYVGTSSYEQYF. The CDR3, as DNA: TGTGCCAGCAGTTACTATGTTGGGACAAGCTCCTACGAGCAGTACTTC.

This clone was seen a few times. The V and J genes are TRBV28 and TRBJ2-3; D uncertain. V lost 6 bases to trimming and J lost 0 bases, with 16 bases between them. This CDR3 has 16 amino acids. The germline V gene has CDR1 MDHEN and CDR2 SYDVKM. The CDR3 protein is CASSPPWLWSTDTQYF. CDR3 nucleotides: TGTGCCAGCAGCCCCCCTTGGCTGTGGAGCACAGATACGCAGTATTTT.

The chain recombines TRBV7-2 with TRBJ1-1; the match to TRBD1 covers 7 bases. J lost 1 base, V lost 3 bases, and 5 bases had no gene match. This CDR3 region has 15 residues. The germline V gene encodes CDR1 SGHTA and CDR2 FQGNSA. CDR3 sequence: CASSLFGTANTEAFF. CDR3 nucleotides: TGTGCCAGCAGCTTGTTTGGGACAGCGAACACTGAAGCTTTCTTT.

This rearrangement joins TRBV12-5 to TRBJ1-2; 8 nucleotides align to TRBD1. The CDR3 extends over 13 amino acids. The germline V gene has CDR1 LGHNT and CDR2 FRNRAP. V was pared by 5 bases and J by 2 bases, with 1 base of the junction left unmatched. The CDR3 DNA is TGTGCTAGTGGTAGACAGGGGAACTATGGCTACACCTTC. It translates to CASGRQGNYGYTF.

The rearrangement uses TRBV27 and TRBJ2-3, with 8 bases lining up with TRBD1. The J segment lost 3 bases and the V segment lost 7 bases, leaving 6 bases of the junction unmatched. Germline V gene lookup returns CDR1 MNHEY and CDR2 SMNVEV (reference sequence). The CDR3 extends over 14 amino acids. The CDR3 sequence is CASTRTGFTDTQYF. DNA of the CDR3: TGTGCCAGCACTCGGACAGGGTTTACAGATACGCAGTATTTT.

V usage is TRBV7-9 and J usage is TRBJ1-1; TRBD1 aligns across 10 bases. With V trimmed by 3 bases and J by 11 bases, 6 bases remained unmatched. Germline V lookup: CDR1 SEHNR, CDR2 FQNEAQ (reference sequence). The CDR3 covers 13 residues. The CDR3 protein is CASSFSGTGDAFF. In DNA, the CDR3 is TGTGCCAGCAGCTTCTCCGGGACAGGGGACGCTTTCTTT. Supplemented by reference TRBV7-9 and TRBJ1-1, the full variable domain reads DTGVSQNPRHKITKRGQNVTFRCDPISEHNRLYWYRQTLGQGPEFLTYFQNEAQLEKSRLLSDRFSAERPKGSFSTLEIQRTEQGDSAMYLCASSFSGTGDAFFGQGTRLTVV.

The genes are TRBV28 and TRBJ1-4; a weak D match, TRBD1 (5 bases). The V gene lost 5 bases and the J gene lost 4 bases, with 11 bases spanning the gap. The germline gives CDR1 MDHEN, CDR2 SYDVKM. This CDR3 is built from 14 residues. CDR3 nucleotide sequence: TGTGCCAGCAGTACCCCAGGGATTAATGAAAAACTGTTTTTT. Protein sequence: CASSTPGINEKLFF.

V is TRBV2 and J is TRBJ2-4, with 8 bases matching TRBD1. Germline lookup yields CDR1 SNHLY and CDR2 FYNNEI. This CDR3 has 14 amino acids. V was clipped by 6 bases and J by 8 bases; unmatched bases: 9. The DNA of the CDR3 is TGTGCCAGCAGCAGACAGGGGAGTGTAGACATTCAGTACTTC. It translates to CASSRQGSVDIQYF.

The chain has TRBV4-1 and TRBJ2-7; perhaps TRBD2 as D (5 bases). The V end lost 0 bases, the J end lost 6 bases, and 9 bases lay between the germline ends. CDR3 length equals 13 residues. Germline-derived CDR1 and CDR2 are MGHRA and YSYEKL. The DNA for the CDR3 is TGCGCCAGCAGCCAAGATGAGGGTCGCGAGCAGTACTTC. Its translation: CASSQDEGREQYF.

As DNA, the CDR3 is TGTGCCAGCAGCTCAAGCACCGGGACAGGGCCGAGCCGCGAGCAGTACTTC. This translates into CASSSSTGTGPSREQYF. The chain links TRBV11-2 to TRBJ2-7; the match to TRBD1 covers 9 bases. CDR3 length: 17 amino acids. The V segment lost 4 bases and the J segment 6 bases; nucleotides outside the gene matches: 16. Looked up from germline, CDR1 is SGHAT and CDR2 is FQNNGV.

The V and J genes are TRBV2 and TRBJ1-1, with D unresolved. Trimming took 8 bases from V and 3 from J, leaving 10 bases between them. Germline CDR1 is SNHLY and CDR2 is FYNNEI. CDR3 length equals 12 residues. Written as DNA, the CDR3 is TGTGCCAGCGGCATAGGAGACACTGAAGCTTTCTTT. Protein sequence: CASGIGDTEAFF.

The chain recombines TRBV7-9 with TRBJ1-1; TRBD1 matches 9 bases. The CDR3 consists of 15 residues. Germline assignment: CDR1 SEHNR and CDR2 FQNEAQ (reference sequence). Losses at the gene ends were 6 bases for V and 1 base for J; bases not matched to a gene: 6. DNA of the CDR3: TGTGCCAGCAGTTGGTGGGACAGGGCGAACACTGAAGCTTTCTTT. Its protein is CASSWWDRANTEAFF.

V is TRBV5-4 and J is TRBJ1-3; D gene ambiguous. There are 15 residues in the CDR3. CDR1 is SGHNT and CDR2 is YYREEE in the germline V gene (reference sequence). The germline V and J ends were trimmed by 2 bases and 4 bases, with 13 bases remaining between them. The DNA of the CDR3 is TGTGCCAGCAGCTTCGGCAGGCCAACGGGAAACACCATATATTTT. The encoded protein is CASSFGRPTGNTIYF.

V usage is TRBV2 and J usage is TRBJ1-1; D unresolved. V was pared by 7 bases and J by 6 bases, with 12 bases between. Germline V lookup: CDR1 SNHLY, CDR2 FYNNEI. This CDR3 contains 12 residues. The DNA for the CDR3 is TGTGCCAGCATTCCGGGGTGGGCTGAAGCTTTCTTT. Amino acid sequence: CASIPGWAEAFF.

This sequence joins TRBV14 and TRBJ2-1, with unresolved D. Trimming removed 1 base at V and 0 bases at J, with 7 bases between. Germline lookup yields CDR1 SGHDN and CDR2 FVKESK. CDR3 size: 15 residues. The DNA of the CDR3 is TGTGCCAGCAGCCAAGTACAGAGCTCCTACAATGAGCAGTTCTTC. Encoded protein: CASSQVQSSYNEQFF.

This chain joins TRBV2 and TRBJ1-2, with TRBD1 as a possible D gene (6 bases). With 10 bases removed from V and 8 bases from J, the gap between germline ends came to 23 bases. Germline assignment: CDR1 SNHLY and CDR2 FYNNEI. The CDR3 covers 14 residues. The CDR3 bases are TGTGCCACCTCCAGGGGAACAAGTCCCTCCGGCTACACCTTC. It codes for CATSRGTSPSGYTF.

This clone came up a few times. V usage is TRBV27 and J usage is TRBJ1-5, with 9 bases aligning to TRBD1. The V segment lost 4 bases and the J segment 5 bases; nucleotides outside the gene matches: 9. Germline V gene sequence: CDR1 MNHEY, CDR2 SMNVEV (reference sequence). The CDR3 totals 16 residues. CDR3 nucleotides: TGTGCCAGCAGTTCCAAGGGGGACAGGGCGTATCAGCCCCAGCATTTT. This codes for CASSSKGDRAYQPQHF.

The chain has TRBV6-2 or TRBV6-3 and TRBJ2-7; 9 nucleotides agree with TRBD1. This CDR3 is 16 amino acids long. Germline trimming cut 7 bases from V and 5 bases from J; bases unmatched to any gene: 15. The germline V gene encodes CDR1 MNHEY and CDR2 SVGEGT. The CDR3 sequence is CASTPSRTGVSHEQYF. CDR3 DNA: TGTGCCAGCACCCCCTCGCGGACAGGGGTTTCGCACGAGCAGTACTTC.

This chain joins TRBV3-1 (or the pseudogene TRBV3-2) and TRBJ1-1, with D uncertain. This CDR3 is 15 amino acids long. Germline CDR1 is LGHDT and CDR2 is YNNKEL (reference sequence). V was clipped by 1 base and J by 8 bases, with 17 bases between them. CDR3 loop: CASSQGEVSHREAFF. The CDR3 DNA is TGTGCCAGCAGCCAAGGAGAGGTTTCACATAGGGAAGCTTTCTTT.